The rows below give T cell receptor beta chains drawn from one sample of a study of a mutant IDH1 vaccine in newly diagnosed glioma. Measured with immunoSEQ multiplex PCR; TCRdb has only the in-frame clones, and not every one. This table has almost 95,000 clones, over 85% appearing once. Their recognized antigens are unknown. The sample consisted of PBMCs, taken from a glioma patient whose treatment included an IDH1 peptide vaccine. The receptors here all came from a woman aged 50 to 60 with glioma. The CDR3 runs from the conserved cysteine through the conserved F or W. The D gene is left open where the match is weak. Size is stated for part of the rows, as once, few or many counts, or as a class when the clone is expanded.

j_call	clone_size	d_call	v_call	cdr3_nt	cdr3_aa
TRBJ2-1	-	TRBD2	TRBV11-3	TGTGCCAGCAGCTTAGGGACTAGCCGGAACAATGAGCAGTTCTTC	CASSLGTSRNNEQFF
TRBJ1-4	-	-	TRBV30	TGTGCCTGGAGCCCGGGGAGCGCAACTAATGAAAAACTGTTTTTT	CAWSPGSATNEKLFF
TRBJ2-3	-	-	TRBV5-1	TGCGCCAGCAGCTTGGACAGGGCAACAGATACGCAGTATTTT	CASSLDRATDTQYF
TRBJ2-7	-	TRBD2	TRBV5-1	TGCGCCAGCAGCTTACCCGGACCGCCGATCGGGACTAGCGGGAGGTCAAGCTCCTACGAGCAGTACTTC	CASSLPGPPIGTSGRSSSYEQYF
TRBJ1-4	once	-	TRBV6-1	TGTGCCAGCAGGACAGGTGGGGAAAAACTGTTTTTT	CASRTGGEKLFF
TRBJ1-5	once	-	TRBV6-4	TGTGCCAGCAGTGAAGGACAGAGCTATAGCAATCAGCCCCAGCATTTT	CASSEGQSYSNQPQHF
TRBJ1-1	-	-	TRBV2	TGTGCCATCGACCGGGAGAGGAACACTGAAGCTTTCTTT	CAIDRERNTEAFF
TRBJ2-1	-	TRBD2	TRBV4-1	TGCGCCAGCAGCCAGCCACTAGCGCTGAACTACAATGAGCAGTTCTTC	CASSQPLALNYNEQFF
TRBJ1-5	-	-	TRBV28	TGTGCCAGCATTCGGGGACCCAGGAGGGGAAGTAATCAGCCCCAGCATTTT	CASIRGPRRGSNQPQHF
TRBJ1-1	-	-	TRBV5-1	TGCGCCAGCAGCTTGGGGGGGGCAGTCCCTGAAGCTTTCTTT	CASSLGGAVPEAFF
TRBJ2-5	-	TRBD2	TRBV27	TGTGCCAGCAGCCCCGGGACTAGCGGGAGAGAGACCCAGTACTTC	CASSPGTSGRETQYF
TRBJ2-6	-	-	TRBV7-8	TGTGCCAGCAGCCCCCGGGACGCGGGCTCTGGGGCCAACGTCCTGACTTTC	CASSPRDAGSGANVLTF
TRBJ2-1	-	-	TRBV27	TGTGCCAGCAGTTTAGCGGGTGCCTACAATGAGCAGTTCTTC	CASSLAGAYNEQFF
TRBJ2-3	-	TRBD2	TRBV29-1	TGCAGCGTCCCGACTAGCGGGAGTAACACAGATACGCAGTATTTT	CSVPTSGSNTDTQYF
TRBJ2-7	-	-	TRBV29-1	TGCAGCGTTGCGGGTTTTCTGGTGCACAGGGCTGCATTATCCTACGAGCAGTACTTC	CSVAGFLVHRAALSYEQYF
TRBJ1-3	-	TRBD1	TRBV18	TGTGCCAGCTCTCTTCAGGGGGGCTCTGGAAACACCATATATTTT	CASSLQGGSGNTIYF
TRBJ2-2	-	-	TRBV5-4	TGTGCCAGCAGACCTCAAGGGCTTGGGGCCGGGGAGCTGTTTTTT	CASRPQGLGAGELFF
TRBJ2-1	-	TRBD2	TRBV30	TGTGCCTGGAGTTTGACTAGCGGGGGGTACAATGAGCAGTTCTTC	CAWSLTSGGYNEQFF
TRBJ2-7	once	-	TRBV4-2	TGTGCCAGCAGCCCGGGGGTTAGCGGTCCAGTAGGGCAGTACTTC	CASSPGVSGPVGQYF
TRBJ1-4	-	-	TRBV6-1	TGTGCCAGCAGTCCCCGGGCAGAAGAAAAACTGTTTTTT	CASSPRAEEKLFF
TRBJ1-6	few	TRBD1	TRBV2	TGTGCCAGCACTAGGGACAGGGATTCACCCCTCCACTTT	CASTRDRDSPLHF
TRBJ2-3	-	-	TRBV5-5	TGTGCCAGCAGCTTGGCCCCCACAGATACGCAGTATTTT	CASSLAPTDTQYF
TRBJ2-1	-	TRBD2	TRBV11-2	TGTGCCAGCAGCTTAGATGTCGTTGGAGGGAGGGGAAATGAGCAGTTCTTC	CASSLDVVGGRGNEQFF
TRBJ1-2	-	-	TRBV10-3	TGTGCCATCCATCGACGCGCGGGAAATAACTATGGCTACACCTTC	CAIHRRAGNNYGYTF
TRBJ1-4	-	TRBD1	TRBV5-6	TGTGCCAGCAGCAACCGGGACAGGGGGAATGAAAAACTGTTTTTT	CASSNRDRGNEKLFF
TRBJ1-1	-	-	TRBV4-1	TGCGCCAGCAGCCAAGGATTCTTGAACACTGAAGCTTTCTTT	CASSQGFLNTEAFF
TRBJ2-1	-	TRBD1	TRBV9	TGTGCCAGCAGCTCCCGGACAGGACCCAATGAGCAGTTCTTC	CASSSRTGPNEQFF
TRBJ1-1	-	-	TRBV19	TGTGCCAGTAGTAGCCTTGATTATTGGACTGAAGCTTTCTTT	CASSSLDYWTEAFF
TRBJ2-1	-	TRBD1	TRBV5-4	TGTGCCAGCAGCTCGGGACAGAACAACAATGAGCAGTTCTTC	CASSSGQNNNEQFF
TRBJ1-1	-	-	TRBV10-2	TGCGCCAGCAGGGTTGACACTGAAGCTTTCTTT	CASRVDTEAFF
TRBJ2-3	-	TRBD2	TRBV27	TGTGCCAGCAGCCCATATGCTGCTAGCGGGATAGGAGATACGCAGTATTTT	CASSPYAASGIGDTQYF
TRBJ1-1	-	-	TRBV11-2	TGTGCCAGCAGCTTAGTTGGTACTGAAGCTTTCTTT	CASSLVGTEAFF
TRBJ2-3	-	TRBD2	TRBV10-1	TGCGCCAGCAGTGCTAGCGGGAGGTTCATCCCTAGCACAGATACGCAGTATTTT	CASSASGRFIPSTDTQYF
TRBJ1-1	-	-	TRBV10-1	TGCGCCAGCAGTAGCTACAGAGTATACACTGAAGCTTTCTTT	CASSSYRVYTEAFF
TRBJ1-1	-	-	TRBV6-6	TGTGCCAGCAGTTTTCAGCTTGAAGCTTTCTTT	CASSFQLEAFF
TRBJ1-4	-	-	TRBV7-9	TGTGCCAGCAGCTTTTCCGGGGGAACTGAAAAACTGTTTTTT	CASSFSGGTEKLFF
TRBJ2-7	-	TRBD2	TRBV6-1	TGTGCCAGCCTGCTCGGGACTAGCGGCTACGAGCAGTACTTC	CASLLGTSGYEQYF
TRBJ1-6	-	-	TRBV30	TGTGCCTGGAGTGGGAGTAGAGGTTCACCCCTCCACTTT	CAWSGSRGSPLHF
TRBJ2-3	-	TRBD1	TRBV5-1	TGCGCCAGCAGCTTGGGGGGGACAGGGGCAGATACGCAGTATTTT	CASSLGGTGADTQYF
TRBJ2-5	-	-	TRBV9	TGTGCCAGCAGCGTAGGAGTCCGGGGCGATCCTTACCAAGAGACCCAGTACTTC	CASSVGVRGDPYQETQYF
TRBJ1-4	-	-	TRBV19	TGTGCCAGTAGTATTCTGGGCAGGGAGGACGAAAAACTGTTTTTT	CASSILGREDEKLFF
TRBJ1-6	-	TRBD1	TRBV6-5	TGTGCCAGCAGTCCACGACAGGGGAGGAATTCACCCCTCCACTTT	CASSPRQGRNSPLHF
TRBJ2-5	-	-	TRBV29-1	TGCAGCGTTGCCGGCGGCCCGAGGGAGACCCAGTACTTC	CSVAGGPRETQYF
TRBJ2-6	-	TRBD1	TRBV7-9	TGTGCCAGCACCATTGGGACAGGGGGCCCTGGGGCCAACGTCCTGACTTTC	CASTIGTGGPGANVLTF